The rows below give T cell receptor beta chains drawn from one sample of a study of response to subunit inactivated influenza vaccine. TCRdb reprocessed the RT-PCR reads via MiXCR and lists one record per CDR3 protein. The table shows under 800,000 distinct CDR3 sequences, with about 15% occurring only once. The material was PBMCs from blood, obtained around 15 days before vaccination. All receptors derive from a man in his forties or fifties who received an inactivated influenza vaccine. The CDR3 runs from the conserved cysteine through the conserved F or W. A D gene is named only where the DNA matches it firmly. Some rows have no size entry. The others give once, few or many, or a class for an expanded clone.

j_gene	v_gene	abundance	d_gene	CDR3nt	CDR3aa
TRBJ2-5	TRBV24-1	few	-	TGTGCCACCAGTGATTTTGAGGTAGAGACCCAGTACTTC	CATSDFEVETQYF
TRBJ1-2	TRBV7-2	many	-	TGTGCCAGCAGCAACACAGGGTATGGCTACACCTTC	CASSNTGYGYTF
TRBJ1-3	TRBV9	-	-	TGTGCCAGCAGCCATAACATGGGCGAATCTGGAAACACCATATATTTT	CASSHNMGESGNTIYF
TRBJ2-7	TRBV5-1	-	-	TGCGCCAGCAGCTTGTTGGGCACCTCCTACGAGCAGTACTTC	CASSLLGTSYEQYF
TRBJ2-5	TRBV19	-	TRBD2	TGTGCCAGTAGTACCGGACTAGCGGGAGGGCCGGCGAGAGAGACCCAGTACTTC	CASSTGLAGGPARETQYF
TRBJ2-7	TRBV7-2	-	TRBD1	TGTGCCAGCAGCTCGTCGGGGACAGTCCCCTACGAGCAGTACTTC	CASSSSGTVPYEQYF
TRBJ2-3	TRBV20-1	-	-	TGCAGTGCCAGCGAACAAGTGGCAGATACGCAGTATTTT	CSASEQVADTQYF
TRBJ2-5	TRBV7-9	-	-	TGTGCCAGCAGCTCCCACCTAACAAGCCAAGAGACCCAGTACTTC	CASSSHLTSQETQYF
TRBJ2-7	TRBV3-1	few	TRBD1	TGTGCCAGCAGCCATAACGACAGGGGTTACGAGCAGTACTTC	CASSHNDRGYEQYF
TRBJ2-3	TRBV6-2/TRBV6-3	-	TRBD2	TGTGCCAGCAGTTCGCAACTAGCGTCCGTGGATACGCAGTATTTT	CASSSQLASVDTQYF
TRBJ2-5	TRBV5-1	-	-	TGCGCCAGCAGCCAAGGGACCCTACAAGAGACCCAGTACTTC	CASSQGTLQETQYF
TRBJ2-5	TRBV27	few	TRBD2	TGTGCCAGCAGTCTAGCGGGAGTTGGAGAGACCCAGTACTTC	CASSLAGVGETQYF
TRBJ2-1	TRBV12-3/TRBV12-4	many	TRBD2	TGTGCCAGCAGTTTAGTGATAGCGGGAAGTGAGCAGTTCTTC	CASSLVIAGSEQFF
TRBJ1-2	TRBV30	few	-	TGTGCCTGGAGTGTAGGAACGAGACTCTACTATGGCTACACCTTC	CAWSVGTRLYYGYTF
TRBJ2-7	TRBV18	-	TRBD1	TGTGCCAGCTCAACGACAGGGGACTACGAGCAGTACTTC	CASSTTGDYEQYF
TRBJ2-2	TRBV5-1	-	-	TGCGCCAGCAGCTTGTTAGTTCGCACCGGGGAGCTGTTTTTT	CASSLLVRTGELFF
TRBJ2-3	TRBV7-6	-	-	TGTGCCAGCAGCTTAGGGGGGCGACAGGCCTGGCTCCGAGTGGATACGCAGTATTTT	CASSLGGRQAWLRVDTQYF
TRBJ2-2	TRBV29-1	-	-	TGCAGCGTTGATCCCTTGACAACCGGGGAGCTGTTTTTT	CSVDPLTTGELFF
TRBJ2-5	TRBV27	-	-	TGTGCCAGCAGTTTATCAGGGGACCTACTAGAGACCCAGTACTTC	CASSLSGDLLETQYF
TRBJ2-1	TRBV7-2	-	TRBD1	TGTGCCAGCAGCGGCGGGACAGGGGTTGGAGTTAATGAGCAGTTCTTC	CASSGGTGVGVNEQFF
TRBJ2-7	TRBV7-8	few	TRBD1	TGTGCCAGCAGATCTAGGACAGGAGCGTACGAGCAGTACTTC	CASRSRTGAYEQYF
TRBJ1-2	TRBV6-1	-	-	TGTGCCAGCAGTGTATCTTGGGGCTATGGCTACACCTTC	CASSVSWGYGYTF